This T cell receptor beta chain was sequenced for a study of response to subunit inactivated influenza vaccine. The V gene's germline CDR1 is DFQATT and CDR2 SNEGSKA (reference sequence). V lost 0 bases to trimming and J lost 6 bases; unmatched junction nucleotides: 8. This CDR3 spans 14 amino acids. This clonotype was detected only a few times. Its specificity is not known. TCRdb reprocessed the RT-PCR reads via MiXCR and lists one record per CDR3 protein. Of around 190,000 distinct CDR3 sequences listed, around 9% are singletons. Findings and limits, study-wide: Every seasonal influenza vaccination brings in few new T cells, the authors suggested.

This sequence originates from a man in his fifties who received an inactivated influenza vaccine. This rearrangement joins TRBV20-1 to TRBJ2-7; 7 bases align to TRBD2. This material consisted of non-naive T cells sorted from PBMCs, taken on the day of vaccination. CDR3 nucleotide sequence: TGCAGTGCTAGAGAATCAAAGGGAGGGGCCGAGCAGTACTTC. Translated, it gives CSARESKGGAEQYF.